This T cell receptor (beta chain) was sequenced in a study of OX40 agonist ivuxolimab in advanced cancers. Trimming cost V 4 bases and J 2 bases, with 16 bases left between them. The CDR3 has 16 residues. The germline V gene encodes CDR1 MGHRA and CDR2 YSYEKL. Assay used: immunoSEQ multiplex PCR; TCRdb lists only in-frame clones, some missing. The sample holds more than 75,000 clones; approximately 86% are singletons and the top ten take 0.99%. The receptor's source is an adult with an advanced solid tumor such as melanoma, head and neck, liver or kidney cancer. Specimen: CD4+ or CD8+ T cells sorted from blood, collected in a trial of the OX40 agonist ivuxolimab. The chain recombines TRBV4-1 with TRBJ2-3, with D possibly being TRBD1 (6 bases). The CDR3 DNA sequence: TGCGCCAGCAGCCCCACGACAGGTAGGGTCACAGATACGCAGTATTTT. It translates to CASSPTTGRVTDTQYF.